The 14 T cell receptor beta chains in this list originate from one sample, sequenced in a study of T cells after yellow fever vaccination. One entry per CDR3 protein results from TCRdb running MiXCR on the 5' RACE reads. The sample lists under 400,000 distinct CDR3 sequences, around 10% occurring once. Sequenced here: PBMCs, sampled on the day of the first yellow fever vaccination. These receptors originate from a young man who received the YFV17D yellow fever vaccine.

For this clonotype: A much larger clonotype is one base distant, so this may be a read error. The genes are TRBV3-1 and TRBJ2-1; 13 nucleotides agree with TRBD2. CDR3 length equals 15 residues. Germline lookup yields CDR1 LGHDT and CDR2 YNNKEL (reference sequence). CDR3 in DNA: TGTCCCAGCAGTAAACTAGCGGGGGGGCGGAGGGAGCAGTTCTTC. Protein product: CPSSKLAGGRREQFF.

V is TRBV5-5 and J is TRBJ2-6, with a tentative D call TRBD1 (6 bases). CDR3 length: 18 amino acids. Trimming stripped 4 bases from V and 0 bases from J, with 17 bases between. Germline V gene lookup returns CDR1 SGHKS and CDR2 YYEKEE (reference sequence). For the CDR3, the DNA is TGTGCCAGCAGCGTCCAACAGGGTATCATCTCTGGGGCCAACGTCCTGACTTTC. Translating it yields CASSVQQGIISGANVLTF.

This clonotype has a handful of counts. The gene calls are TRBV6-5 and TRBJ1-6, with 7 positions matching TRBD1. In germline, CDR1 is MNHEY, CDR2 SVGAGI. With V trimmed by 2 bases and J by 10 bases, 5 bases remained unmatched. CDR3 length: 14 residues. CDR3 loop: CASSYGQVGSPLHF. DNA of the CDR3: TGTGCCAGCAGTTACGGACAGGTCGGCTCACCCCTCCACTTT.

The V gene is TRBV19, the J gene TRBJ2-1, with TRBD2 matching 10 bases. The length of the CDR3 is 14 residues. In germline, CDR1 is LNHDA, CDR2 SQIVND (reference sequence). J was trimmed by 8 bases and V by 10 bases; bases with no gene match: 11. The CDR3 region has the DNA TGTGCCACCAAATCTAGCGGGGGTGGCGATGAGCAGTTCTTC. It codes for CATKSSGGGDEQFF. Looking up the rest from reference TRBV19 and TRBJ2-1 gives the full variable domain: DGGITQSPKYLFRKEGQNVTLSCEQNLNHDAMYWYRQDPGQGLRLIYYSQIVNDFQKGDIAEGYSVSREKKESFPLTVTSAQKNPTAFYLCATKSSGGGDEQFFGPGTRLTVL.

This clonotype was found a few times. The chain's CDR3 is CGSGDRQGTQFF. CDR3 in DNA: TGTGGGAGTGGCGACAGACAGGGTACGCAGTTCTTC. The chain employs TRBV19 and TRBJ2-1; 7 nucleotides line up with TRBD1. Germline CDR1 and CDR2: LNHDA and SQIVND (reference sequence). This CDR3 has 12 residues.

This rearrangement joins TRBV7-9 to TRBJ1-2; 8 bases align to TRBD1. The J segment lost 4 bases and the V segment lost 5 bases, leaving 9 bases of the junction unmatched. Germline lookup yields CDR1 SEHNR and CDR2 FQNEAQ (reference sequence). The CDR3 length is 15 residues. As DNA, the CDR3 is TGTGCCAGCAGCCCACGAGGACAGGGTCGCTATGGCTACACCTTC. It translates to CASSPRGQGRYGYTF. The whole variable domain, remainder taken from reference TRBV7-9 and TRBJ1-2, is DTGVSQNPRHKITKRGQNVTFRCDPISEHNRLYWYRQTLGQGPEFLTYFQNEAQLEKSRLLSDRFSAERPKGSFSTLEIQRTEQGDSAMYLCASSPRGQGRYGYTFGSGTRLTVV.

This clonotype has just a few counts. The chain carries TRBV27 and TRBJ2-4, with TRBD1 identical over 9 bases. V lost 8 bases and J lost 0; bases outside the gene matches: 11. Germline V gives CDR1 MNHEY, CDR2 SMNVEV (reference sequence). The CDR3 is made up of 17 amino acids. Here the CDR3 reads CASRGQGPFLAKNIQYF. Written as DNA, the CDR3 is TGTGCCAGCCGCGGACAGGGGCCATTCTTAGCCAAAAACATTCAGTACTTC.

This clonotype turned up a few times. This rearrangement joins TRBV15 to TRBJ2-5; D gene ambiguous. The CDR3 runs 14 residues. Trimming stripped 0 bases from V and 5 bases from J, with 10 bases between. Germline V CDR1 and CDR2: LNHNV, YYDKDF (reference sequence). This CDR3 reads CATSRDMGSETQYF. In DNA form, the CDR3 reads TGTGCCACCAGCAGAGATATGGGGTCGGAGACCCAGTACTTC.

The chain carries TRBV20-1 and TRBJ1-6; D uncertain. Germline CDR1 DFQATT, CDR2 SNEGSKA (reference sequence). V was shortened by 0 bases and J by 10 bases, with 19 bases between the two germline ends. The CDR3 loop spans 16 amino acids. The CDR3 here is CSAREPLTPSGSPLHF. CDR3 nucleotide sequence: TGCAGTGCTAGAGAACCCCTTACCCCTTCTGGGTCACCCCTCCACTTT.

The chain has TRBV4-1 and TRBJ2-1, with 9 positions matching TRBD2. The CDR3 spans 17 residues. The germline CDR1 and CDR2 sequences are MGHRA and YSYEKL. V was pared by 5 bases and J by 9 bases, with 17 bases of the junction left unmatched. The CDR3, as DNA: TGCGCCAGCAGCAATCAGCCCGGGCTAGCGGGAAAGGGTGAGCAGTTCTTC. Amino acid sequence: CASSNQPGLAGKGEQFF.

The chain couples TRBV7-2 to TRBJ2-1; D ambiguous. Trimming pared 5 bases from V and 0 bases from J, leaving 11 bases between. In germline, CDR1 is SGHTA, CDR2 FQGNSA. The CDR3 consists of 15 residues. This CDR3 is CASSTDPSSYNEQFF. CDR3 nucleotide sequence: TGTGCCAGCAGCACCGACCCATCCTCCTACAATGAGCAGTTCTTC.

This clonotype appeared a few times. This chain uses TRBV11-2 with TRBJ2-7, with 9 positions matching TRBD1. This CDR3 is 15 amino acids long. J lost 4 bases, V lost 6 bases, and 10 bases had no gene match. Per the germline V gene, CDR1 is SGHAT and CDR2 is FQNNGV. CDR3 residues: CASSLAGTGLYEQYV. In DNA, the CDR3 is TGTGCCAGCAGTCTTGCCGGGACAGGGTTGTACGAGCAGTACGTC.

In this sample, this clonotype turned up a few times. V gene TRBV7-9 combines with J gene TRBJ1-2, with TRBD1 identical over 7 bases. This CDR3 has 16 amino acids. Per germline, CDR1 SEHNR and CDR2 FQNEAQ (reference sequence). Germline trimming cut 5 bases from V and 4 bases from J; bases unmatched to any gene: 13. CDR3 in DNA: TGTGCCAGCAGCGAGCACGGACAGGAGGCGGTCTATGGCTACACCTTC. This codes for CASSEHGQEAVYGYTF.

This chain uses TRBV7-2 with TRBJ1-2; 9 positions match TRBD1. With V trimmed by 1 base and J by 5 bases, 5 bases remained unmatched. The CDR3 is 15 amino acids. Germline-derived CDR1 and CDR2 are SGHTA and FQGNSA. The CDR3, as DNA: TGTGCCAGCAGCTTAGGTCGGACAGGGGAATATGGCTACACCTTC. Protein: CASSLGRTGEYGYTF.